Sequencing of this T cell receptor (beta chain) was carried out in a study of T cell responses to AZD1222 COVID-19 vaccine. General observations from the study: The study reported that nearly half of spike-specific TCRs target unmutated variant regions. CD4 TCRs covered the whole spike, strongest at regions 160-218 and 743-854. After the peak T cell response, and only then, were repertoires sampled.

The CDR3 length is 16 residues. V lost 0 bases, J lost 6 bases, and 8 bases stayed unmatched. Germline CDR1 SGDLS, CDR2 YYNGEE. Profiled with immunoSEQ multiplex PCR; TCRdb holds only in-frame clones, not every one. This sample has some 95,000 clones, with around nine tenths found just once. Details on this clone: Its specificity is unknown.

The sequence came from an adult in good health. The sample consisted of peripheral blood, taken on day 0 of MenACWY control vaccination. The chain joins TRBV9 to TRBJ2-2; 7 nucleotides line up with TRBD2. The CDR3 DNA follows: TGTGCCAGCAGCGTAGGAGCGGGGTCTTTAGCCGGGGAGCTGTTTTTT. Translated: CASSVGAGSLAGELFF.